The 14 T cell receptor beta chains below come from one sample, sequenced in a study of control samples from healthy donors and cancer patients. Assay used: immunoSEQ multiplex PCR; TCRdb lists only in-frame clones, some missing. The data hold around 85,000 clones, with approximately 94% observed a single time. The sequenced sample was blood. The receptors originated from a woman aged 18-29 years in good health.

V usage is TRBV12-3 or TRBV12-4 and J usage is TRBJ1-3; D unresolved. V shed 8 bases and J shed 0 bases, with 5 bases lying between them. The CDR3 length is 12 residues. CDR3 region: CASQYSGNTIYF. The CDR3 DNA reads as TGTGCCAGCCAGTACTCTGGAAACACCATATATTTT.

CDR3 in DNA: TGCAGCGTTGTAGACACGGATAGCAATCAGCCCCAGCATTTT. Translation: CSVVDTDSNQPQHF. This sequence joins TRBV29-1 and TRBJ1-5; D uncertain. The germline gives CDR1 SQVTM, CDR2 ANQGSEA. With 4 bases removed from V and 0 bases from J, the gap between germline ends came to 10 bases. This CDR3 is 14 amino acids long.

The V gene is TRBV6-5, the J gene TRBJ1-2, with D possibly matching TRBD1 (5 bases). The CDR3 has 14 amino acids. V lost 5 bases and J 1 base, leaving 11 bases between the germline ends. Germline values: CDR1 MNHEY, CDR2 SVGAGI. CDR3 region: CASSRDGNNYGYTF. CDR3 in DNA: TGTGCCAGCAGTCGGGACGGGAATAACTATGGCTACACCTTC.

V and J are TRBV11-2 and TRBJ2-1; TRBD1 might be the D (5 bases). The CDR3 contains 16 residues. Per the germline V gene, CDR1 is SGHAT and CDR2 is FQNNGV. V was pared by 1 base and J by 3 bases, with 13 bases between. The CDR3 region has the DNA TGTGCCAGCAGCTTAGCCCACAGGACCTTCTACAATGAGCAGTTCTTC. It translates to CASSLAHRTFYNEQFF.

This clone was recorded a few times. V and J are TRBV19 and TRBJ2-1; D may be TRBD1 (7 bases). The CDR3 has 16 residues. The V gene's germline CDR1 is LNHDA and CDR2 SQIVND (reference sequence). V was shortened by 6 bases and J by 0 bases, with 15 bases between the two germline ends. DNA for the CDR3: TGTGCCAGTAGAAAGGGGGCGGGGAGCTCCTACAATGAGCAGTTCTTC. It specifies CASRKGAGSSYNEQFF.

The chain is built from TRBV6-2 or TRBV6-3 and TRBJ2-1; the match to TRBD2 covers 12 bases. Germline CDR1 reads MNHEY; CDR2 reads SVGEGT. The CDR3 has 16 amino acids. Germline trimming cut 2 bases from V and 5 bases from J; bases unmatched to any gene: 4. The CDR3 sequence is CASSYHGLAGNNEQFF. CDR3 coding DNA: TGTGCCAGCAGTTACCACGGACTAGCGGGAAACAATGAGCAGTTCTTC.

CDR3 sequence (DNA): TGTGCCAGCAGCTTAGGCCCTCTTAGCAATCAGCCCCAGCATTTT. This encodes CASSLGPLSNQPQHF. The genes are TRBV13 and TRBJ1-5; D remains ambiguous. Trimming removed 0 bases from V and 0 bases from J, with 6 bases in between. Germline lookup yields CDR1 PRHDT and CDR2 FYEKMQ (reference sequence). The CDR3 runs to 15 residues.

CDR3 loop: CSVDSRAGNTIYF. The CDR3 nucleotides are TGCAGCGTTGACTCGAGGGCTGGAAACACCATATATTTT. This chain uses TRBV29-1 with TRBJ1-3; D uncertain. V was clipped by 3 bases and J by 2 bases, with 8 bases between them. Looked up from germline, CDR1 is SQVTM and CDR2 is ANQGSEA. The CDR3 runs to 13 residues. The full variable domain, in which reference TRBV29-1 and TRBJ1-3 provide the parts outside the CDR3, is SAVISQKPSRDICQRGTSLTIQCQVDSQVTMMFWYRQQPGQSLTLIATANQGSEATYESGFVIDKFPISRPNLTFSTLTVSNMSPEDSSIYLCSVDSRAGNTIYFGEGSWLTVV.

This clone has just a few counts. DNA of the CDR3: TGTGCCAGCAGTTTATTCCACAGGGGACAAGGCTACACCTTC. Its translation: CASSLFHRGQGYTF. The chain joins TRBV28 to TRBJ1-2; TRBD1 agrees at 7 bases. After removal of 1 base from V and 8 bases from J, the junction contained 7 bases not matched to a gene. CDR3 size: 14 residues. Germline V CDR1 and CDR2: MDHEN, SYDVKM.

The chain uses TRBV19 and TRBJ1-1; D not certain. Germline V gives CDR1 LNHDA, CDR2 SQIVND (reference sequence). Trimming took 9 bases from V and 1 from J, leaving 9 bases between them. The length of the CDR3 is 12 residues. This CDR3 reads CASVAGNTEAFF. CDR3 DNA sequence: TGTGCCAGCGTAGCAGGGAACACTGAAGCTTTCTTT. Filled out from reference TRBV19 and TRBJ1-1, the complete variable domain reads DGGITQSPKYLFRKEGQNVTLSCEQNLNHDAMYWYRQDPGQGLRLIYYSQIVNDFQKGDIAEGYSVSREKKESFPLTVTSAQKNPTAFYLCASVAGNTEAFFGQGTRLTVV.

V gene TRBV4-3 combines with J gene TRBJ1-1; D call uncertain. Germline loops: CDR1 LGHNA, CDR2 YSLEER. The ends were cut back, 1 base at V and 1 base at J, with 13 bases in the middle. The CDR3 is 16 residues long. CDR3 sequence reads: CASSQVPVGGNTEAFF. Here the CDR3 DNA reads TGCGCCAGCAGCCAAGTCCCTGTTGGAGGGAACACTGAAGCTTTCTTT.

The chain has TRBV7-2 and TRBJ1-1; weak D call: TRBD1 (6 bases). Germline lookup yields CDR1 SGHTA and CDR2 FQGNSA. V shed 6 bases and J shed 8 bases, with 13 bases lying between them. The CDR3 consists of 12 residues. Here the CDR3 DNA reads TGTGCCAGCAGACCCACAGGGACCGAAGCTTTCTTT. This gives the protein CASRPTGTEAFF.

In this sample, this clone turned up once. The V call is TRBV10-3, the J call TRBJ1-4; a possible D gene is TRBD1 (5 bases). The V end was cut by 6 bases, the J end by 7 bases, with 12 bases between. The CDR3 totals 13 residues. The germline V gene encodes CDR1 ENHRY and CDR2 SYGVKD. CDR3 region: CAISPGRGEKLFF. The CDR3 DNA follows: TGTGCCATCAGCCCGGGACGGGGTGAAAAACTGTTTTTT.

This clone appeared once. The J gene is TRBJ2-5, the V gene TRBV25-1; possibly TRBD1 or TRBD2 for D (5 bases each). Germline V lookup: CDR1 MGHDK, CDR2 SYGVNS. This CDR3 comprises 17 residues. Trimming left V 1 base short and J 5 bases short, with 20 bases between. CDR3 nucleotides: TGTGCCAGCAGTGAATTCGGGACGGTTGGTATAGAGGAGACCCAGTACTTC. Protein sequence: CASSEFGTVGIEETQYF.